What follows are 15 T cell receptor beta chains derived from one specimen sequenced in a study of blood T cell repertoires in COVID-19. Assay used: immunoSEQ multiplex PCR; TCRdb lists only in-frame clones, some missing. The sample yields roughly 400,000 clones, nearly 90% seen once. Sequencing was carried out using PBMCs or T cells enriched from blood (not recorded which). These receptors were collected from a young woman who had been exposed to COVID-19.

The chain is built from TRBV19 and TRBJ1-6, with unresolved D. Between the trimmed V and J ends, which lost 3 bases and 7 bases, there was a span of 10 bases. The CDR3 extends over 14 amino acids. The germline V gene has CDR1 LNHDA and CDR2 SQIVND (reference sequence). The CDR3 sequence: CASSISTTNSPLHF. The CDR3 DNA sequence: TGTGCCAGTAGTATTTCGACTACAAATTCACCCCTCCACTTT.

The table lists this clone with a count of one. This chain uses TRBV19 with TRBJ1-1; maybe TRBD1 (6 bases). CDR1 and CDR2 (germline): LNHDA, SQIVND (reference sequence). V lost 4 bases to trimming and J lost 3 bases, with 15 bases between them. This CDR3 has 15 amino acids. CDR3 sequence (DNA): TGTGCCAGTAGTAGGGACACCCAGGGGCACACTGAAGCTTTCTTT. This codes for CASSRDTQGHTEAFF.

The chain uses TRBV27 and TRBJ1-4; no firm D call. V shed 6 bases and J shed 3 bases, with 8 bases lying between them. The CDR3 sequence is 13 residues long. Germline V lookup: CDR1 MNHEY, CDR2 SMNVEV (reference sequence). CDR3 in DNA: TGTGCCAGCAGGGGCTTCGCTAATGAAAAACTGTTTTTT. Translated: CASRGFANEKLFF.

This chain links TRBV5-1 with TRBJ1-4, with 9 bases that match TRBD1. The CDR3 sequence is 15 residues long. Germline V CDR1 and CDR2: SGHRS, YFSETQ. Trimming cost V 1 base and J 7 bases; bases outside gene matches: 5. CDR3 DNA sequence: TGCGCCAGCAGCTTGTGGGGACAGGGTGGTGAAAAACTGTTTTTT. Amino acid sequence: CASSLWGQGGEKLFF. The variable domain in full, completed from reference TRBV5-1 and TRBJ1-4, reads KAGVTQTPRYLIKTRGQQVTLSCSPISGHRSVSWYQQTPGQGLQFLFEYFSETQRNKGNFPGRFSGRQFSNSRSEMNVSTLELGDSALYLCASSLWGQGGEKLFFGSGTQLSVL.

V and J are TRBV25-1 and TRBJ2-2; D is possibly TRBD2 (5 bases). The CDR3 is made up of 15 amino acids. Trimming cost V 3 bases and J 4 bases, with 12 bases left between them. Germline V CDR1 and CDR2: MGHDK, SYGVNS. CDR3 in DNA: TGTGCCAGCAGTGATCCCTCGCGGGCCACCGGGGAGCTGTTTTTT. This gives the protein CASSDPSRATGELFF.

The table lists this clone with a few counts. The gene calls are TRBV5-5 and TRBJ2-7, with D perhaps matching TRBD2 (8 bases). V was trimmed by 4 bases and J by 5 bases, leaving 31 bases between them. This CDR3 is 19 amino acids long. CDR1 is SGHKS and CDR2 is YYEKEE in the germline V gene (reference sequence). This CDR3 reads CASSTTWGQILAGRDEQYF. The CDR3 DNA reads TGTGCCAGCAGCACCACCTGGGGACAGATTTTAGCGGGGAGAGACGAGCAGTACTTC.

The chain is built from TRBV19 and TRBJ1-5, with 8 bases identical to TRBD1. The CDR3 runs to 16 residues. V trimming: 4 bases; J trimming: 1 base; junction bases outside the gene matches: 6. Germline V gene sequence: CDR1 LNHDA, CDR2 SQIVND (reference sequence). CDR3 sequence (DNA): TGTGCCAGTAGTACCACAGGGGGAAGGAGCAATCAGCCCCAGCATTTT. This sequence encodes CASSTTGGRSNQPQHF.

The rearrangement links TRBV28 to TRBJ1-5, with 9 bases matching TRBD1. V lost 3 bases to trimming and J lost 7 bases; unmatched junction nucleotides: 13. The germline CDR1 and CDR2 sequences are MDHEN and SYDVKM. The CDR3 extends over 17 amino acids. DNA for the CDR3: TGTGCCAGCAGTTTGATGACCGGGACAGGGTCATTACAGCCCCAGCATTTT. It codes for CASSLMTGTGSLQPQHF.

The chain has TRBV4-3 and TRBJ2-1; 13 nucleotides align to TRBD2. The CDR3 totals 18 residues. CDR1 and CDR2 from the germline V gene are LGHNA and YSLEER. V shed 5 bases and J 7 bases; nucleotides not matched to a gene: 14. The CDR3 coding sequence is TGCGCCAGCAGCGTGGGACTAGCGGGGTCGGGCTCTACGAATGAGCAGTTCTTC. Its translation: CASSVGLAGSGSTNEQFF.

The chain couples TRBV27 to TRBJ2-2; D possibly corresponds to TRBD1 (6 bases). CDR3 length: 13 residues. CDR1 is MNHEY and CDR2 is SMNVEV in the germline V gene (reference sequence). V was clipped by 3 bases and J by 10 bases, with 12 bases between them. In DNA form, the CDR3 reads TGTGCCAGCAGTTTCGTCCCGGGACAGGAGCTGTTTTTT. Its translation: CASSFVPGQELFF.

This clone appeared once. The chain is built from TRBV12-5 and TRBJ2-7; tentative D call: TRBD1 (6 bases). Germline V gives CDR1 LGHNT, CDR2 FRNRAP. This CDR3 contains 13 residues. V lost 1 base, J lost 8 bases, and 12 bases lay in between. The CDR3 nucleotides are TGTGCTAGTGGTTTGGGACCCGGGGACAAGCAGTACTTC. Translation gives CASGLGPGDKQYF.

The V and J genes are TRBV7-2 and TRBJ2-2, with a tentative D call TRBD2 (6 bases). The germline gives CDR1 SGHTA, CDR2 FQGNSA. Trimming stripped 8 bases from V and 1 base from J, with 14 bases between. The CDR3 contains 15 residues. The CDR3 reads CASSHIGGNTGELFF. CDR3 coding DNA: TGTGCCAGCTCTCATATCGGGGGGAACACCGGGGAGCTGTTTTTT.

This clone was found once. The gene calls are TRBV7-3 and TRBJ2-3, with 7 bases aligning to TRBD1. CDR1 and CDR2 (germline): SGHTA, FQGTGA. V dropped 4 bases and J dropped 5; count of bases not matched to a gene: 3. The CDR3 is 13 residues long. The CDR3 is CASSSTGRDTQYF. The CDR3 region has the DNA TGTGCCAGCAGCTCGACAGGGCGAGATACGCAGTATTTT.

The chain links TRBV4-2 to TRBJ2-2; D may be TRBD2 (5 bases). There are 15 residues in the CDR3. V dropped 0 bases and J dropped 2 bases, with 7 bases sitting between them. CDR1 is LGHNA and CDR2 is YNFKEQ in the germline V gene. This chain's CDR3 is CASSQDPGNTGELFF. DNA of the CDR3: TGTGCCAGCAGCCAAGATCCGGGAAACACCGGGGAGCTGTTTTTT.

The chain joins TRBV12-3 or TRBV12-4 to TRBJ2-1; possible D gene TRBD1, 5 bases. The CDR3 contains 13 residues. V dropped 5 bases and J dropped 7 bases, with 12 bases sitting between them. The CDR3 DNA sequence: TGTGCCAGCAGTCCCCCCCACAGGAATGAGCAGTTCTTC. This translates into CASSPPHRNEQFF.